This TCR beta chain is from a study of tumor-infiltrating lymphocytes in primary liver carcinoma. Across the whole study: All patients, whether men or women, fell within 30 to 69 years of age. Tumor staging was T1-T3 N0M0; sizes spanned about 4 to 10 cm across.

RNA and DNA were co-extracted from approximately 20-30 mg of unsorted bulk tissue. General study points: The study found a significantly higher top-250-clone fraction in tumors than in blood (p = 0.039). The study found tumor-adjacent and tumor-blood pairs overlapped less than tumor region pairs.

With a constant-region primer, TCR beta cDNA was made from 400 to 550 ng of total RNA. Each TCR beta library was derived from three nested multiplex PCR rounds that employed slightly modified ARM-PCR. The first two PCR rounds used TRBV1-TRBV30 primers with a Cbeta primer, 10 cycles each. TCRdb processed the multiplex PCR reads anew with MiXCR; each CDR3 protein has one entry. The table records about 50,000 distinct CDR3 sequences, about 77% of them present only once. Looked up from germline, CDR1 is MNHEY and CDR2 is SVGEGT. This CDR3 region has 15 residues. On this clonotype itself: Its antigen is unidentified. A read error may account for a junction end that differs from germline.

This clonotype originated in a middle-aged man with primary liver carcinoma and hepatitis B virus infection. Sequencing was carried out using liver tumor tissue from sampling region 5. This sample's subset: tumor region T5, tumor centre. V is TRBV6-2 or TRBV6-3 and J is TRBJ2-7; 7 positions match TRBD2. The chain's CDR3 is CVSSYKPSGSHEQYF. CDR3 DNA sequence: TGTGTCAGCAGTTATAAGCCTAGCGGCTCCCACGAGCAGTACTTC.